Reported below is one TCR beta chain. The sample is drawn from a study of blood T cell repertoires in COVID-19. Study-level background: Samples came from the United States, Italy and Spain, spanning acute and convalescent COVID-19. T cells, B-cell-depleted T cells, or PBMCs provided the cDNA or gDNA that served as material.

The germline V gene has CDR1 LNHDA and CDR2 SQIVND (reference sequence). Trimming took 10 bases from V and 6 from J; bases not matched to a gene: 7. The CDR3 length is 14 residues. Seattle patients were enrolled while actively infected and followed longitudinally. How the authors handled the data: Amplification from reference gene primers served as the basis for estimated nucleated cell counts. The method was immunoSEQ multiplex PCR; TCRdb's version includes in-frame clones alone and lacks a portion of them. V, J and clone size were drawn from that table, and D and trimming were deduced from the DNA. The profile shows some 250,000 clones, around nine tenths of them singletons.

The chain recombines TRBV19 with TRBJ1-6, with 9 bases lining up with TRBD1. This TCR was recovered from a woman in her sixties or seventies with COVID-19, enrolled during active disease. The source material was peripheral blood. The CDR3 is CATGTGIGNSPLHF. The CDR3 DNA sequence: TGTGCCACCGGGACAGGGATCGGTAATTCACCCCTCCACTTT.